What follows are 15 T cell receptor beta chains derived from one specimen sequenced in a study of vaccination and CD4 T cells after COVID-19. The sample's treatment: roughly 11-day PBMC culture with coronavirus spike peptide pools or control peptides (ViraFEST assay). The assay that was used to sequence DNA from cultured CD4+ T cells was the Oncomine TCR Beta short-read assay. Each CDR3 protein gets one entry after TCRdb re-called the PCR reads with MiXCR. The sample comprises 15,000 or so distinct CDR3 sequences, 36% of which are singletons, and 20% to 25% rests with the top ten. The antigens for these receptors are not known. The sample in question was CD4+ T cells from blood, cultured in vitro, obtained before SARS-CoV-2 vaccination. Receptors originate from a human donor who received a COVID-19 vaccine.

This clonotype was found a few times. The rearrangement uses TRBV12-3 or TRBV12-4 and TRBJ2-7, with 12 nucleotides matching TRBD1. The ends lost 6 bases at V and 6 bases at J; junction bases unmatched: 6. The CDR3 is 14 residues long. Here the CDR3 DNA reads TGTGCCAGCAGGGGGACAGGGGGCCTGGGCGAGCAGTACTTC. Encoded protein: CASRGTGGLGEQYF.

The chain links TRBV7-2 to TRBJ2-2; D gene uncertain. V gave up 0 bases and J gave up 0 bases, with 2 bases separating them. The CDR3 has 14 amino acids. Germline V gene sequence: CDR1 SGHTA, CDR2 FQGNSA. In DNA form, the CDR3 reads TGTGCCAGCAGCTTAGCGGCGAACACCGGGGAGCTGTTTTTT. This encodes CASSLAANTGELFF. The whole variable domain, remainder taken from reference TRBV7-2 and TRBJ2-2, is GAGVSQSPSNKVTEKGKDVELRCDPISGHTALYWYRQSLGQGLEFLIYFQGNSAPDKSGLPSDRFSAERTGGSVSTLTIQRTQQEDSAVYLCASSLAANTGELFFGEGSRLTVL.

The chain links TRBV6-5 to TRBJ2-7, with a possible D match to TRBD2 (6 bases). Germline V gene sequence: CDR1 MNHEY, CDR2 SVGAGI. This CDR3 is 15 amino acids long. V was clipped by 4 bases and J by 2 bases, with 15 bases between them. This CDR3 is CASSLSGTPTYEQYF. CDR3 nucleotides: TGTGCCAGCAGTTTATCCGGGACTCCAACCTACGAGCAGTACTTC.

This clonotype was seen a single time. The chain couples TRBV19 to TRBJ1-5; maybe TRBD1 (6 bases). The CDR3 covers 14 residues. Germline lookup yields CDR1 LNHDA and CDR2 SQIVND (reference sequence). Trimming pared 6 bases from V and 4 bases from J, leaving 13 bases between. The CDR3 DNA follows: TGTGCCAGTAGCCAGGGGAGGCAAAATCAGCCCCAGCATTTT. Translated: CASSQGRQNQPQHF.

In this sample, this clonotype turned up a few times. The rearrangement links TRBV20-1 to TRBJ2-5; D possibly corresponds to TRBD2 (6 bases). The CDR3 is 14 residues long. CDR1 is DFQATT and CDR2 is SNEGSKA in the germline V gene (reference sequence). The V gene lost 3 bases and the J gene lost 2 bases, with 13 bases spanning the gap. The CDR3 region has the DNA TGCAGTGCTAGGGTGACTAGAGCACAAGAGACCCAGTACTTC. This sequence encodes CSARVTRAQETQYF.

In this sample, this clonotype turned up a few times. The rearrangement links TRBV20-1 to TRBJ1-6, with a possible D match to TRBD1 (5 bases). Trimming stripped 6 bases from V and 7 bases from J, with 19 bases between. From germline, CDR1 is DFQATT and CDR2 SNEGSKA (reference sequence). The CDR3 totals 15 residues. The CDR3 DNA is TGCAGTGCCATATATCACGGGACTGCCAATTCACCCCTCCACTTT. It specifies CSAIYHGTANSPLHF.

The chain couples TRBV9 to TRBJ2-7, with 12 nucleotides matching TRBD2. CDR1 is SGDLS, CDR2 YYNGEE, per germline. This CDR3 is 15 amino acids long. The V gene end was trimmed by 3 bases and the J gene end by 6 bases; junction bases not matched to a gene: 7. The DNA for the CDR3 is TGTGCCAGCAGCGCGACTAGCGGGGGCTCCGGCGAGCAGTACTTC. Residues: CASSATSGGSGEQYF.

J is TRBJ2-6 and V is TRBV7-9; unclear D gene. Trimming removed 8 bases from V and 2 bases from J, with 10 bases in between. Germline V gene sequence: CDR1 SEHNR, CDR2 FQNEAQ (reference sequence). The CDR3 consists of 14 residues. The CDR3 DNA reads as TGTGCCAGCCGCCGGATAACTGGGGCCAACGTCCTGACTTTC. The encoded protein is CASRRITGANVLTF.

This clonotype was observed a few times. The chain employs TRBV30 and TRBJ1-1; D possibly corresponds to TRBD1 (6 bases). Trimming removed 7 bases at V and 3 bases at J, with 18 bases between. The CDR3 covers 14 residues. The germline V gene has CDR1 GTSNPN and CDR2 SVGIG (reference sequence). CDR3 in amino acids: CAYCGRGYDTEAFF. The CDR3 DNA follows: TGTGCCTACTGCGGAAGGGGGTACGACACTGAAGCTTTCTTT. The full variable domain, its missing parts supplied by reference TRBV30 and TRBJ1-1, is SQTIHQWPATLVQPVGSPLSLECTVEGTSNPNLYWYRQAAGRGLQLLFYSVGIGQISSEVPQNLSASRPQDRQFILSSKKLLLSDSGFYLCAYCGRGYDTEAFFGQGTRLTVV.

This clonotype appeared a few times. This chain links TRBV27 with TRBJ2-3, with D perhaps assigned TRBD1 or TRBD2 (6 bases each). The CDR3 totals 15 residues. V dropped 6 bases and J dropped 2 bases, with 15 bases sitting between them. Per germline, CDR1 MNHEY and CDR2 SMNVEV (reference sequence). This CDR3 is CASSRRGVSTDTQYF. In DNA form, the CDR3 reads TGTGCCAGCAGCCGAAGGGGGGTCTCCACAGATACGCAGTATTTT.

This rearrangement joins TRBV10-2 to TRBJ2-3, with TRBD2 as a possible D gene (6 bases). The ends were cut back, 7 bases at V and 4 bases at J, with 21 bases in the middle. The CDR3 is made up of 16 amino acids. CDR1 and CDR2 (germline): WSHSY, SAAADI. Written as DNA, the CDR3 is TGCGCCAGCAAAACAGGTGTACTAGCAGTCGCAGATACGCAGTATTTT. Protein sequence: CASKTGVLAVADTQYF.

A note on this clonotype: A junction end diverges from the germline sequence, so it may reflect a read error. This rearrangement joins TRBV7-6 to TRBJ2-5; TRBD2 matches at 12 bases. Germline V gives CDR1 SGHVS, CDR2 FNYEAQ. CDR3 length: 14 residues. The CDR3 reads CASSLRLAGEAQYF. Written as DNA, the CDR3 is TGTGCCAGCAGCTTAAGACTAGCGGGAGAGGCCCAGTACTTC. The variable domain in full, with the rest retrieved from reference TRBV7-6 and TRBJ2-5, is GAGVSQSPRYKVTKRGQDVALRCDPISGHVSLYWYRQALGQGPEFLTYFNYEAQQDKSGLPNDRFSAERPEGSISTLTIQRTEQRDSAMYRCASSLRLAGEAQYFGPGTRLLVL.

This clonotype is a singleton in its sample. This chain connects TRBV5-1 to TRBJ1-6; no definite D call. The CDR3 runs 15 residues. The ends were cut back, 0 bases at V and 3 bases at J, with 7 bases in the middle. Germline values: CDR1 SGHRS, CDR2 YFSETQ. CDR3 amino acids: CASSLEGGYNSPLHF. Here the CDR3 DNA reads TGCGCCAGCAGCTTGGAGGGCGGCTATAATTCACCCCTCCACTTT.

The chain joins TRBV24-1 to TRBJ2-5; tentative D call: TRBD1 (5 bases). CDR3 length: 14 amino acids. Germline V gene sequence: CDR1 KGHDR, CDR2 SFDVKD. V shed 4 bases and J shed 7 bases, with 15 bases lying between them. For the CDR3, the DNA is TGTGCCACCAGTGACTTAGTAGGGGTGAGGACCCAGTACTTC. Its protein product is CATSDLVGVRTQYF.

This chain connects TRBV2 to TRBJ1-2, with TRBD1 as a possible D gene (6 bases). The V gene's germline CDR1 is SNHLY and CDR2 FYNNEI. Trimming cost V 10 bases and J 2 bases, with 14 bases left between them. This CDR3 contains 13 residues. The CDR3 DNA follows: TGTGCCATCCGACTAGGGGGAAACTATGGCTACACCTTC. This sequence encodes CAIRLGGNYGYTF.